The clone carrying this TCR beta chain has only a few counts. The data were obtained in a study of T cells in Graves' hyperthyroidism and ophthalmopathy. From germline, CDR1 is SNHLY and CDR2 FYNNEI. This CDR3 is built from 14 residues. After removal of 11 bases from V and 9 bases from J, the junction contained 11 bases not matched to a gene. Each ophthalmopathy patient scored at least 3 on the Clinical Activity Score and at least 4 on NOSPECS grade, with duration under 3 months. Together with thyroid ultrasound, orbital computed tomography, serum thyroxine and TRAb, clinical symptoms were used for diagnoses. From RNA transcripts, TCR beta CDR3 regions were amplified. First-round RT-PCR targeting the TCR CDR3 was performed with the HTBI primer set. TCRdb reprocessed the multiplex PCR reads via MiXCR and lists one record per CDR3 protein. The table includes approximately 380,000 distinct CDR3 sequences, over 12% detected once.

The chain couples TRBV2 to TRBJ2-1; 12 bases line up with TRBD2. Sequencing input: blood. This TCR was recovered from a man aged 45 to 65 with Graves' ophthalmopathy. CDR3 region: CAARGASGGGEQFF. The CDR3 region has the DNA TGTGCCGCTCGTGGCGCTAGCGGGGGGGGTGAGCAGTTCTTC.